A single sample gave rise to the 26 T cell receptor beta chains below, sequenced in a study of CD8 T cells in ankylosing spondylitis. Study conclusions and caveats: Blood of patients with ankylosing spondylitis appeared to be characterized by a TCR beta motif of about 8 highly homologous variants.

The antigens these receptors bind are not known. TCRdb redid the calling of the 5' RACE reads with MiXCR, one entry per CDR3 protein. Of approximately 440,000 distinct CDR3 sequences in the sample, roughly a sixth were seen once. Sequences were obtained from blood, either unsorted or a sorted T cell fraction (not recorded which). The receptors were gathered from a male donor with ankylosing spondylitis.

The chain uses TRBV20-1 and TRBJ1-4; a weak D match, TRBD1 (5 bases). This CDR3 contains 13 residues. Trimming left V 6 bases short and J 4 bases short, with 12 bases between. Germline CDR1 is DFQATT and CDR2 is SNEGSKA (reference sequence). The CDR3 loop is CSASGTDNEKLFF. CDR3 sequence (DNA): TGCAGTGCATCCGGGACGGATAATGAAAAACTGTTTTTT.

The CDR3 DNA reads TGTGCCACCAGCGGGGGCCTAGCGGGGGGGTTCAATGAGCAGTTCTTC. It translates to CATSGGLAGGFNEQFF. The chain uses TRBV15 and TRBJ2-1; 12 nucleotides align to TRBD2. Per germline, CDR1 LNHNV and CDR2 YYDKDF (reference sequence). CDR3 length: 16 residues. V gave up 5 bases and J gave up 6 bases; unmatched junction bases: 8. The full variable domain, in which reference TRBV15 and TRBJ2-1 provide the parts outside the CDR3, is DAMVIQNPRYQVTQFGKPVTLSCSQTLNHNVMYWYQQKSSQAPKLLFHYYDKDFNNEADTPDNFQSRRPNTSFCFLDIRSPGLGDTAMYLCATSGGLAGGFNEQFFGPGTRLTVL.

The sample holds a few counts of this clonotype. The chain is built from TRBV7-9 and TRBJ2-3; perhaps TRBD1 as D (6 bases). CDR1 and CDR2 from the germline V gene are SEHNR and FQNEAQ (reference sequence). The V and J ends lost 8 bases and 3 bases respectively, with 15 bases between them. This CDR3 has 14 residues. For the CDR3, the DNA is TGTGCCAGCGGACAGACAGTTGGGACAGATACGCAGTATTTT. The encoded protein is CASGQTVGTDTQYF.

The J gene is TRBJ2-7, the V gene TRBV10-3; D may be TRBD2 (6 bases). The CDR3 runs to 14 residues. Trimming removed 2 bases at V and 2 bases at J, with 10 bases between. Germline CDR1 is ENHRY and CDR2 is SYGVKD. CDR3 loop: CAISETGGAYEQYF. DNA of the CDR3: TGTGCCATCAGTGAGACCGGGGGTGCCTACGAGCAGTACTTC.

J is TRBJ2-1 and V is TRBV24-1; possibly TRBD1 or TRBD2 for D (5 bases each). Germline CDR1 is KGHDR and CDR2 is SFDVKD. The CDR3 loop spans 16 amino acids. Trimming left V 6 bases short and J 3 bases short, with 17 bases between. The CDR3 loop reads CATSSTGSGHYNEQFF. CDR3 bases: TGTGCCACCAGTAGCACGGGGAGCGGACACTACAATGAGCAGTTCTTC.

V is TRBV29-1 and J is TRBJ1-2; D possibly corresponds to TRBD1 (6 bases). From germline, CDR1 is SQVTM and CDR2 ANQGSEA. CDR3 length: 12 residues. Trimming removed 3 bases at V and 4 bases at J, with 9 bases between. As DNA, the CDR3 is TGCAGCGTTGAGGACAGTTCCTATGGCTACACCTTC. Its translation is CSVEDSSYGYTF.

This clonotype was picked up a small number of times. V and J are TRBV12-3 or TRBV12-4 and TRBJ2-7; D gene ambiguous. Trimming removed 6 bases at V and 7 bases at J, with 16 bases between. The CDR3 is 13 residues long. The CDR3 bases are TGTGCCAGCAGCTACCTTGGGCTAAGGGAGCAGTACTTC. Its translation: CASSYLGLREQYF.

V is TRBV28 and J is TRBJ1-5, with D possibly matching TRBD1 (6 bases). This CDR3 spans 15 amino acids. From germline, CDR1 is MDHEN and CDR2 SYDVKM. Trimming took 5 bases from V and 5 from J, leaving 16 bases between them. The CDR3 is CASSALGGQDQPQHF. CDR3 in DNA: TGTGCCAGCAGTGCCTTGGGGGGGCAGGATCAGCCCCAGCATTTT. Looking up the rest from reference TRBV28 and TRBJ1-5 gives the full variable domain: DVKVTQSSRYLVKRTGEKVFLECVQDMDHENMFWYRQDPGLGLRLIYFSYDVKMKEKGDIPEGYSVSREKKERFSLILESASTNQTSMYLCASSALGGQDQPQHFGDGTRLSIL.

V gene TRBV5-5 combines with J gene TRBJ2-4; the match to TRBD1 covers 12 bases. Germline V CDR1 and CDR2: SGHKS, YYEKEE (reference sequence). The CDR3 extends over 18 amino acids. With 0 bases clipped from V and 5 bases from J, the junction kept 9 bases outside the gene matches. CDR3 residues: CASSLEGTGGINENIQYF. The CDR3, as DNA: TGTGCCAGCAGCTTGGAGGGGACAGGGGGCATAAATGAAAACATTCAGTACTTC.

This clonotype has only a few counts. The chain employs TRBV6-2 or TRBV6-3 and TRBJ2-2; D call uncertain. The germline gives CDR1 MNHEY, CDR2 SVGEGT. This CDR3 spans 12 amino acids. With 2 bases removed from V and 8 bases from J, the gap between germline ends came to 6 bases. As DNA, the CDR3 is TGTGCCAGCAGTTACCCCCCTGGGGAGCTGTTTTTT. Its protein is CASSYPPGELFF.

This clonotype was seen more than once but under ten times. CDR3 in amino acids: CASNVDGGELFF. In DNA, the CDR3 is TGTGCCAGCAATGTAGATGGAGGGGAGCTGTTTTTT. The J gene is TRBJ2-2, the V gene TRBV6-1; D uncertain. The V and J ends lost 7 bases and 8 bases respectively, with 11 bases between them. This CDR3 is 12 amino acids long. CDR1 and CDR2 from the germline V gene are MNHNS and SASEGT.

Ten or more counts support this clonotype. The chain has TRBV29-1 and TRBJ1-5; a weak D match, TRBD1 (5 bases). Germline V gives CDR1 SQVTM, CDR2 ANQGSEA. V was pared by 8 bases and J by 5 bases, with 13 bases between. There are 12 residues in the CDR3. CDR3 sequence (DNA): TGCAGCATTTGGGACGGGGATCAGCCCCAGCATTTT. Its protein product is CSIWDGDQPQHF.

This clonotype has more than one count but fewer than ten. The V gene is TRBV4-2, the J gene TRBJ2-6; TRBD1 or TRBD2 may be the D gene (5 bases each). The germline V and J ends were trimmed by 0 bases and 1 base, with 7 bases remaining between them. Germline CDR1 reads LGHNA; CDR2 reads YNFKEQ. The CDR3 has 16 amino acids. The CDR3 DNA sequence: TGTGCCAGCAGCCAAGAGGGGACGTCTGGGGCCAACGTCCTGACTTTC. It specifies CASSQEGTSGANVLTF.

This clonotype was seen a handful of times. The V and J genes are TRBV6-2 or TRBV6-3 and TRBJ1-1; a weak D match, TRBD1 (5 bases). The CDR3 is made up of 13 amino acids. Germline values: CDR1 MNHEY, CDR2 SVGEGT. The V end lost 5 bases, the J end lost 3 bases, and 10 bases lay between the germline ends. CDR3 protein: CASSRDGYTEAFF. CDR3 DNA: TGTGCCAGCAGTCGGGACGGGTACACTGAAGCTTTCTTT.

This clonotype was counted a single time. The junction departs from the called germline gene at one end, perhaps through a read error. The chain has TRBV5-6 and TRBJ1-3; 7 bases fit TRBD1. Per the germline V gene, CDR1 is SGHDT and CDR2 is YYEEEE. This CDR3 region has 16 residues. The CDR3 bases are TGTACCAGCAGCTTATTAGGACAGGACTCTGGAAACACCATATATTTT. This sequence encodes CTSSLLGQDSGNTIYF.

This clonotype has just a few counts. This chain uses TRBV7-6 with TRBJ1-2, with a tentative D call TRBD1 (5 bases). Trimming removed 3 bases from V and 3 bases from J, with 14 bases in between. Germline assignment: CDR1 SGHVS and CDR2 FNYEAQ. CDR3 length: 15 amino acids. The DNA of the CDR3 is TGTGCCAGCAGCTTCAGCGGTAGGGGCGACTATGGCTACACCTTC. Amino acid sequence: CASSFSGRGDYGYTF.

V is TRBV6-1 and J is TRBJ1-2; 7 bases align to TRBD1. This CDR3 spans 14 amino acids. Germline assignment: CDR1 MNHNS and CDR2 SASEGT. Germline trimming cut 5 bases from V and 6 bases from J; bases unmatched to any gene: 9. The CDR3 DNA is TGTGCCAGCAGTCGGTCTAGACAGGGCAATGGCTACACCTTC. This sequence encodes CASSRSRQGNGYTF.

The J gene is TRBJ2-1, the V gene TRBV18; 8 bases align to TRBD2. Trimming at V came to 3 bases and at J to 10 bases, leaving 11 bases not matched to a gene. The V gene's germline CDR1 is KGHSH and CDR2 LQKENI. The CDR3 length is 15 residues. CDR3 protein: CASSPSTGTRREQFF. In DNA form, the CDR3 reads TGTGCCAGCTCACCCTCCACCGGGACTAGGAGAGAGCAGTTCTTC.

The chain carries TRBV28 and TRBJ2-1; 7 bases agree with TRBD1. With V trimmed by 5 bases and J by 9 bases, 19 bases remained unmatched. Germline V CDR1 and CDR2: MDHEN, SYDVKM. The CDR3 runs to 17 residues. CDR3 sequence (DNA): TGTGCCAGCAGTACAAACAGGGGAAAAGGATTTGGGGGTGAGCAGTTCTTC. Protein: CASSTNRGKGFGGEQFF.

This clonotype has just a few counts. The CDR3: CASSRTAGTSGNEQFF. The CDR3 DNA sequence: TGTGCCAGCAGCCGTACCGCAGGGACTAGCGGCAATGAGCAGTTCTTC. This chain connects TRBV11-2 to TRBJ2-1, with TRBD2 matching over 11 bases. The CDR3 has 16 amino acids. The germline gives CDR1 SGHAT, CDR2 FQNNGV. The trim removed 5 bases at V and 6 bases at J, leaving 9 bases unmatched.

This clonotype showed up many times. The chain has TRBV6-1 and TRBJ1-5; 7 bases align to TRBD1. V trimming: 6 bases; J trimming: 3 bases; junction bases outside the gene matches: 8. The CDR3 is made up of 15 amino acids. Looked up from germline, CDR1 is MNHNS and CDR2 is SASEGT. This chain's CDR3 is CASSPGQVDNQPQHF. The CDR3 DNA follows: TGTGCCAGCAGCCCCGGACAGGTCGACAATCAGCCCCAGCATTTT.

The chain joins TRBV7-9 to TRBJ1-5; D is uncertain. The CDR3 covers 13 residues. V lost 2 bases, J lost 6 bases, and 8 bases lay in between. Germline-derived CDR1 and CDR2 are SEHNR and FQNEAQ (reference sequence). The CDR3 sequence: CASSLLGGQPQHF. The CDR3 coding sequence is TGTGCCAGCAGCTTACTGGGAGGTCAGCCCCAGCATTTT.

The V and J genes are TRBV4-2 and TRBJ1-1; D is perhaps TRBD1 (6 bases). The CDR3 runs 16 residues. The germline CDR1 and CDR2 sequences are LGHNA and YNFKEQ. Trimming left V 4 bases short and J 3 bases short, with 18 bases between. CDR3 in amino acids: CASSPRQSGADTEAFF. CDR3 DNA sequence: TGTGCCAGCAGCCCCCGACAGTCAGGGGCGGACACTGAAGCTTTCTTT.

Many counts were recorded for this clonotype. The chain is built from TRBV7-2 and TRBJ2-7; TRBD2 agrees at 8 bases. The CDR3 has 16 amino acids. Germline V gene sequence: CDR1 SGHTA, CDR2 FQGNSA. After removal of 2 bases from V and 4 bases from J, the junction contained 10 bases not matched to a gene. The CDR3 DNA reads TGTGCCAGCAGCTTAATGTCGGGAGGGAATTCGTACGAGCAGTACTTC. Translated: CASSLMSGGNSYEQYF.

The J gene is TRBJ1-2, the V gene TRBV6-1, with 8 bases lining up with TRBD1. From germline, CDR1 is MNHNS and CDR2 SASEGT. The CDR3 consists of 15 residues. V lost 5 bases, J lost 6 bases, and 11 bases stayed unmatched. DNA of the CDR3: TGTGCCAGCAGTCGAAACAGGGGGACCCATCATGGCTACACCTTC. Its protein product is CASSRNRGTHHGYTF.

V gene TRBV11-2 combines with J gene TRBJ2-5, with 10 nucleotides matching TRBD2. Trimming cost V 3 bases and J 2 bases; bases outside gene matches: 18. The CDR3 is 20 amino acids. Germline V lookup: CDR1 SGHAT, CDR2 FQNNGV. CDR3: CASSFTTGTELAGGQETQYF. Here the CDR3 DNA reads TGTGCCAGCAGCTTTACAACAGGGACTGAGTTAGCGGGAGGTCAAGAGACCCAGTACTTC.